This TCR beta chain derives from a study of T cell responses to AZD1222 COVID-19 vaccine. Study outcomes and limitations: Mostly white British, mostly female donors; authors suggested clonal diversity may be underestimated. Only five to seven AZD1222 recipients were seropositive at baseline. Without day 14 samples, only post-peak T cell repertoires were studied.

V was shortened by 1 base and J by 2 bases, with 10 bases between the two germline ends. Germline V lookup: CDR1 SGHRS, CDR2 YFSETQ. The CDR3 length is 14 residues. Sequencing was performed with immunoSEQ multiplex PCR; in TCRdb, only in-frame clones are kept and a portion is missing. The sample has tens of thousands of clones; less than 90% are singletons. Points on this clone: Antigen unknown.

The chain carries TRBV5-1 and TRBJ2-7; D uncertain. The receptor was isolated from an adult in good health. The sequenced sample was peripheral blood, obtained on day 0 of AZD1222 vaccination. The CDR3 DNA reads TGCGCCAGCAGCTTGCTCGAATCGGCCTACGAGCAGTACTTC. This gives the protein CASSLLESAYEQYF.